The 2 T cell receptor beta chains listed next were all sequenced from one sample in a study of cytomegalovirus exposure and HLA in healthy donors. The PCR ran on 60 Vbeta and 13 Jbeta primers. The repertoire was sequenced with immunoSEQ multiplex PCR; TCRdb's copy has only in-frame clones and lacks some. The repertoire includes 85,000 to 100,000 clones, over 75% of them detected once, and around 7.8% sits in the top ten. The sequenced sample was PBMCs. Receptor source: a man aged 50-60 years in good health and CMV-seropositive.

This chain links TRBV7-3 with TRBJ1-1; D gene ambiguous. The CDR3 spans 13 residues. From germline, CDR1 is SGHTA and CDR2 FQGTGA. The V gene lost 3 bases and the J gene lost 4 bases, with 9 bases spanning the gap. DNA for the CDR3: TGTGCCAGCAGCTTTGTAGGGAGCACTGAAGCTTTCTTT. Protein: CASSFVGSTEAFF.

The chain carries TRBV6-5 and TRBJ1-1; no reliable D call. Trimming left V 7 bases short and J 2 bases short, with 14 bases between. CDR1 and CDR2 from the germline V gene are MNHEY and SVGAGI. The CDR3 spans 14 residues. Written as DNA, the CDR3 is TGTGCCAGCAAGGGAGGGCCACGAAACACTGAAGCTTTCTTT. Translation gives CASKGGPRNTEAFF.